These T cell receptor beta chains were read from a single sample in a study of blood T cells in healthy people across ages. TCRdb re-analysed the 5' RACE reads in MiXCR, keeping a single row per CDR3 protein. The sample shows just over 1 million distinct CDR3 sequences, 35% to 55% of them seen only once. The sample consisted of blood. These receptors originate from a woman aged 55-70 years in good health. Each CDR3 is given with its conserved first and last residue. The order of the fields is V gene, D gene, J gene, clone size, CDR3 protein, CDR3 DNA. The D gene is left open where the match is weak. Clone size appears in some rows only: once, few, many, or a class for an expanded clone.

v_gene: TRBV20-1; d_gene: TRBD2; j_gene: TRBJ2-1; abundance: few; CDR3aa: CSAIIPGSGSYNEQFF; CDR3nt: TGCAGTGCTATTATCCCAGGAAGCGGGAGTTACAATGAGCAGTTCTTC
v_gene: TRBV29-1; d_gene: TRBD1; j_gene: TRBJ2-5; abundance: many; CDR3aa: CSVLVRDRGGTTQYF; CDR3nt: TGCAGCGTCCTTGTCCGGGACAGAGGTGGGACGACCCAGTACTTC
v_gene: TRBV5-1; d_gene: NA; j_gene: TRBJ1-1; abundance: NA; CDR3aa: CASSLAAGTNTEAFF; CDR3nt: TGCGCCAGCAGCTTGGCAGCAGGGACGAACACTGAAGCTTTCTTT
v_gene: TRBV24-1; d_gene: NA; j_gene: TRBJ2-7; abundance: NA; CDR3aa: CATSETGGHYEQYF; CDR3nt: TGTGCCACCAGTGAGACAGGAGGGCACTACGAGCAGTACTTC
v_gene: TRBV29-1; d_gene: NA; j_gene: TRBJ1-2; abundance: many; CDR3aa: CSHLVWYGYTF; CDR3nt: TGCAGCCACCTGGTTTGGTATGGCTACACCTTC
v_gene: TRBV7-3; d_gene: NA; j_gene: TRBJ2-5; abundance: many; CDR3aa: CASSLWTGETQYF; CDR3nt: TGTGCCAGCAGCTTGTGGACCGGAGAGACCCAGTACTTC
v_gene: TRBV27; d_gene: NA; j_gene: TRBJ2-1; abundance: NA; CDR3aa: CASSQYARRLETQFF; CDR3nt: TGTGCCAGCAGTCAATACGCCAGGAGGCTAGAGACCCAGTTCTTC
v_gene: TRBV9; d_gene: TRBD2; j_gene: TRBJ2-7; abundance: NA; CDR3aa: CASSLGLAGAREQYF; CDR3nt: TGTGCCAGCAGCTTGGGACTAGCGGGAGCTCGGGAGCAGTACTTC
v_gene: TRBV20-1; d_gene: TRBD2; j_gene: TRBJ2-1; abundance: few; CDR3aa: CSAPHTTSADEQFF; CDR3nt: TGCAGTGCCCCACATACTACTAGCGCGGATGAGCAGTTCTTC
v_gene: TRBV12-3/TRBV12-4; d_gene: TRBD1; j_gene: TRBJ2-3; abundance: NA; CDR3aa: CASSSHGTGSTDMQYF; CDR3nt: TGTGCCAGCAGCTCCCATGGGACAGGGTCCACAGATATGCAGTATTTT
v_gene: TRBV27; d_gene: NA; j_gene: TRBJ2-1; abundance: NA; CDR3aa: CASSLFTGKGNEQFF; CDR3nt: TGTGCCAGCAGTTTATTTACAGGGAAGGGCAATGAGCAGTTCTTC
v_gene: TRBV7-9; d_gene: NA; j_gene: TRBJ2-1; abundance: few; CDR3aa: CASSLADLNEQFF; CDR3nt: TGTGCCAGCAGCTTAGCTGATCTCAATGAGCAGTTCTTC
v_gene: TRBV20-1; d_gene: TRBD2; j_gene: TRBJ2-1; abundance: NA; CDR3aa: CSAESGWGGRSLNEQFF; CDR3nt: TGCAGTGCCGAGTCGGGTTGGGGCGGGAGGAGTTTGAATGAGCAGTTCTTC
v_gene: TRBV6-6; d_gene: NA; j_gene: TRBJ1-2; abundance: NA; CDR3aa: CASSNIHGFNYGYTF; CDR3nt: TGTGCCAGCTCAAATATTCATGGGTTTAACTATGGCTACACCTTC
v_gene: TRBV12-3/TRBV12-4; d_gene: TRBD1; j_gene: TRBJ1-1; abundance: NA; CDR3aa: CASSPGQALTRTEAFF; CDR3nt: TGTGCCAGCAGTCCGGGACAGGCCTTAACACGGACTGAAGCTTTCTTT